The rows below give T cell receptor beta chains drawn from one sample of a study of graft-versus-host responses after intestinal transplantation. The antigens of these receptors remain unknown. Measured with immunoSEQ multiplex PCR; TCRdb has only the in-frame clones, and not every one. Among about 71,000 clones, around 90% were seen once, and the ten largest hold approximately 1.3%. Here the sequenced sample was unstimulated CD8+ T cells sorted from spleen or lymph node cells, taken before intestinal transplant. Source of these receptors: a human donor who received an intestinal transplant. CDR3s include the opening cysteine and the closing phenylalanine or tryptophan. A D gene is named only where the DNA matches it firmly. Where a row states a size, it is once, few, many or the class of an expanded clone; other rows omit it.

V gene	clone size	D gene	J gene	CDR3 length	CDR3 DNA	CDR3 protein
TRBV11-2	-	-	TRBJ2-7	14	TGTGCCAGCAGCTTTGGGGGAGGGGGCTACGAGCAGTACTTC	CASSFGGGGYEQYF
TRBV13	-	-	TRBJ2-3	15	TGTGCCAGCAGCTTAAGGGGGTCCCCCCCAGATACGCAGTATTTT	CASSLRGSPPDTQYF
TRBV7-3	once	TRBD1	TRBJ1-1	15	TGTGCCAGCAGCTTAACGGGAGGACAGGGGACTGAAGCTTTCTTT	CASSLTGGQGTEAFF
TRBV12-5	-	-	TRBJ1-2	14	TGTGCTAGTGGTCCACAGTACCCGAACTATGGCTACACCTTC	CASGPQYPNYGYTF
TRBV5-6	-	-	TRBJ2-6	17	TGTGCCAGCAGCCGGGGGATCACCCTCTCTGGGGCCAACGTCCTGACTTTC	CASSRGITLSGANVLTF
TRBV27	-	-	TRBJ1-1	12	TGTGCCAGCAGTTTACCAAACACTGAAGCTTTCTTT	CASSLPNTEAFF
TRBV7-8	-	-	TRBJ2-1	12	TGTGCCAGCAGTGACTCGTACAATGAGCAGTTCTTC	CASSDSYNEQFF
TRBV10-3	-	TRBD1	TRBJ1-2	16	TGTGCCATCAGTGAGTCGTCCCTAGGGGGCAGCTATGGCTACACCTTC	CAISESSLGGSYGYTF
TRBV11-3	-	TRBD2	TRBJ2-3	13	TGTGCCAGCAGCCAGGGACTAGCGGGGGTAGTGTATTTT	CASSQGLAGVVYF
TRBV5-1	-	TRBD2	TRBJ2-3	15	TGCGCCAGCAGCTTGGATGCGGGGGGGGTAGATACGCAGTATTTT	CASSLDAGGVDTQYF
TRBV11-1	-	TRBD1	TRBJ1-1	14	TGTGCCAGCAGCTTTGGGCAGGGGGTCACTGAAGCTTTCTTT	CASSFGQGVTEAFF
TRBV11-1	-	-	TRBJ2-1	14	TGTGCCAGCACCCGCGAGGGCCTAATGGATGAGCAGTTCTTC	CASTREGLMDEQFF
TRBV11-2	-	-	TRBJ2-1	15	TGTGCCAGCTGTTTCGGGGAGAGCTCCTACAATGAGCAGTTCTTC	CASCFGESSYNEQFF
TRBV27	few	-	TRBJ1-1	13	TGTGCCAGCAGTGACTGGCTCAACACTGAAGCTTTCTTT	CASSDWLNTEAFF
TRBV4-1	-	TRBD2	TRBJ2-7	19	TGCGCCAGCAGCCAAGCCGGTCAGCAGCGGGGGCATGTTGGGTACGAGCAGTACTTC	CASSQAGQQRGHVGYEQYF
TRBV7-9	once	-	TRBJ2-6	14	TGTGCCAGCAGCTTGTCTACTGGGGCCAACGTCCTGACTTTC	CASSLSTGANVLTF
TRBV19	once	-	TRBJ1-2	12	TGTGCCAGTTCAGGGGAACCCTATGGCTACACCTTC	CASSGEPYGYTF
TRBV6-5	-	-	TRBJ1-1	15	TGTGCCAGCAGTTATGCGGCAGGGCTGAACACTGAAGCTTTCTTT	CASSYAAGLNTEAFF
TRBV7-6	-	TRBD1	TRBJ2-5	15	TGTGCCAGCAGCCCCCCTAACAGGGGTCGTGAGACCCAGTACTTC	CASSPPNRGRETQYF
TRBV6-6	-	TRBD2	TRBJ2-1	14	TGTGCCAGCAGTTGGATCCCGGGGGGGGATGAGCAGTTCTTC	CASSWIPGGDEQFF
TRBV9	-	TRBD1	TRBJ1-1	15	TGTGCCAGCAGCCCCCGGGACAGCCTGAACACTGAAGCTTTCTTT	CASSPRDSLNTEAFF
TRBV4-1	-	-	TRBJ1-5	17	TGCGCCAGCAGCCAAGTTTTTGGGCAGGGTGACGATCAGCCCCAGCATTTT	CASSQVFGQGDDQPQHF
TRBV4-2	-	-	TRBJ2-2	14	TGTGCCAGCAGCACAGGACAGAACACCGGGGAGCTGTTTTTT	CASSTGQNTGELFF
TRBV7-8	-	TRBD1	TRBJ1-2	15	TGTGCCAGCAGCCCTAGACAGGGGGCAGGGTATGGCTACACCTTC	CASSPRQGAGYGYTF
TRBV9	-	TRBD1	TRBJ1-4	14	TGTGCCAGCAGCGAGGGACAGGGGGAGGAAAAACTGTTTTTT	CASSEGQGEEKLFF
TRBV10-2	-	-	TRBJ2-7	14	TGCGCCAGCAGTGAGGGCGGGGTGCTTTACGAGCAGTACTTC	CASSEGGVLYEQYF
TRBV29-1	-	TRBD1	TRBJ1-2	13	TGCAGCGTTCCCCGGACAGGGGACTATGGCTACACCTTC	CSVPRTGDYGYTF
TRBV2	-	-	TRBJ1-2	12	TGTGCCAGACCACCAGGGGACTATGGCTACACCTTC	CARPPGDYGYTF
TRBV19	-	-	TRBJ1-1	13	TGTGCCAGTACCCTAGCCGGGAACACTGAAGCTTTCTTT	CASTLAGNTEAFF
TRBV11-2	-	TRBD1	TRBJ1-2	16	TGTGCCAGCAGCTTAGATTTCAGGACAGGCCCTTCTGGCTACACCTTC	CASSLDFRTGPSGYTF
TRBV9	-	-	TRBJ1-2	16	TGTGCCAGCAGTGGAAGATTGGAGGGCTCGAACTATGGCTACACCTTC	CASSGRLEGSNYGYTF
TRBV4-1	-	-	TRBJ1-4	16	TGCGCCAGCAGCCAGACAGCAGGGCGTTTTGATGAAAAACTGTTTTTT	CASSQTAGRFDEKLFF
TRBV15	-	TRBD2	TRBJ2-3	15	TGTGCCACCCTCAATAGCGGGGAAGTAACAGATACGCAGTATTTT	CATLNSGEVTDTQYF
TRBV7-9	-	-	TRBJ2-5	13	TGTGCCAGCAGCTTAGCGCGGATAGAGACCCAGTACTTC	CASSLARIETQYF
TRBV6-1	-	-	TRBJ2-2	14	TGTGCCACACTACAGGACGCGAACACCGGGGAGCTGTTTTTT	CATLQDANTGELFF
TRBV7-8	-	-	TRBJ1-2	15	TGTGCCAGCAGCTTAGCGCTCTCGGGGGACTATGGCTACACCTTC	CASSLALSGDYGYTF
TRBV12-2	-	-	TRBJ1-3	17	TGTGCAAGTCGCTCAAACCCCGACAGAATCTCTGGAAACACCATATATTTT	CASRSNPDRISGNTIYF
TRBV29-1	-	-	TRBJ2-2	15	TGCAGCGTTGAGTATGAGGGGGCGAACACCGGGGAGCTGTTTTTT	CSVEYEGANTGELFF
TRBV7-2	-	-	TRBJ1-6	15	TGTGCCAGCAGCTTAGGGCCAGGGGATAATTCACCCCTCCACTTT	CASSLGPGDNSPLHF
TRBV5-6	-	-	TRBJ2-7	12	TGTGCCAGCAGCTTGGGACTCTACGAGCAGTACTTC	CASSLGLYEQYF
TRBV27	-	TRBD1	TRBJ2-3	11	TGTGCCAGCAGTTTTGGACAGGCGGTGTATTTT	CASSFGQAVYF
TRBV5-5	-	-	TRBJ2-5	13	TGTGCCAGCAGCTGGGCCCTCCAAGAGACCCAGTACTTC	CASSWALQETQYF
TRBV5-8	-	-	TRBJ1-2	11	TGTGCCAGCAGCCCGAACTATGGCTACACCTTC	CASSPNYGYTF
TRBV9	-	-	TRBJ1-1	15	TGTGCCAGCAGCGCGGAGTCTTGGGGGGGCACTGAAGCTTTCTTT	CASSAESWGGTEAFF
TRBV7-5	-	-	TRBJ2-1	17	TGTGCCAGAAGCTCGACTCCTAGCGGGGGGGCCGACAATGAGCAGTTCTTC	CARSSTPSGGADNEQFF
TRBV4-2	-	TRBD2	TRBJ2-5	19	TGTGCCAGCAGCCAAGATTCAGGGCTAGCGGGGCTCCCCCAAGAGACCCAGTACTTC	CASSQDSGLAGLPQETQYF
TRBV7-9	-	-	TRBJ1-1	14	TGTGCCAGCAGCTCCCCCGACAGCAACACTGAAGCTTTCTTT	CASSSPDSNTEAFF
TRBV9	-	TRBD2	TRBJ2-1	14	TGTGCCAGCAGCGTAGGGGGACTAGCCAATGAGCAGTTCTTC	CASSVGGLANEQFF
TRBV7-9	-	TRBD1	TRBJ1-1	14	TGTGCCGGCGCCGAAGCCGACAGGGGGCACGAAGCTTTCTTT	CAGAEADRGHEAFF